The 6 T cell receptor beta chains below all came from one sample that was sequenced in a study of spatial heterogeneity in lung cancer. Regarding time point: blood at routine non-recurrence follow-up after resection. Whole RNA from tumor, nontumor lung or frozen PBMC was sequenced unsorted. TCRdb reprocessed the 5' RACE reads via MiXCR and lists one record per CDR3 protein. Here the sample spans some 120,000 distinct CDR3 sequences, 9% to 15% being singletons. Here the sequenced sample was PBMCs, taken at follow-up. These receptors all come from a male donor with early-stage non-small cell lung cancer.

This clonotype was recorded at least ten times. This chain joins TRBV5-1 and TRBJ2-1; D might be TRBD1 (6 bases). With 4 bases removed from V and 6 bases from J, the gap between germline ends came to 17 bases. CDR1 and CDR2 from the germline V gene are SGHRS and YFSETQ. This CDR3 is built from 15 residues. The CDR3 nucleotides are TGCGCCAGCAGCAACACAGGGTACCCCCTCAATGAGCAGTTCTTC. Encoded protein: CASSNTGYPLNEQFF. The full variable domain, with the rest looked up from reference TRBV5-1 and TRBJ2-1, is KAGVTQTPRYLIKTRGQQVTLSCSPISGHRSVSWYQQTPGQGLQFLFEYFSETQRNKGNFPGRFSGRQFSNSRSEMNVSTLELGDSALYLCASSNTGYPLNEQFFGPGTRLTVL.

This clonotype has at least ten counts. This chain connects TRBV7-3 to TRBJ2-7; D is possibly TRBD1 (5 bases). The CDR3 consists of 14 residues. Germline CDR1 SGHTA, CDR2 FQGTGA. V lost 5 bases and J lost 1, with 12 bases in between. Here the CDR3 DNA reads TGTGCCAGCAGCCCGACGACAGAATCCTACGAGCAGTACTTC. Translation: CASSPTTESYEQYF.

This clonotype has ten or more counts. V gene TRBV9 combines with J gene TRBJ1-6; D possibly corresponds to TRBD1 (5 bases). This CDR3 is 14 amino acids long. V shed 4 bases and J shed 6 bases, with 11 bases lying between them. CDR1 and CDR2 from the germline V gene are SGDLS and YYNGEE. The CDR3 sequence: CASSTDGGNSPLHF. The CDR3 nucleotides are TGTGCCAGCAGCACGGACGGGGGTAATTCACCCCTCCACTTT.

The rearrangement joins TRBV20-1 to TRBJ2-3, with D tentatively TRBD1 (6 bases). Germline CDR1 and CDR2: DFQATT and SNEGSKA (reference sequence). V gave up 2 bases and J gave up 0 bases, with 18 bases separating them. This CDR3 has 17 residues. In DNA form, the CDR3 reads TGCAGTGCTAGACCAAGTAGAGGACAGAAAAGCACAGATACGCAGTATTTT. It is translated as CSARPSRGQKSTDTQYF.

This chain joins TRBV2 and TRBJ1-4; tentative D call: TRBD1 (5 bases). Deletions cut 4 bases from V and 8 bases from J, with 11 bases between. Germline V CDR1 and CDR2: SNHLY, FYNNEI. This CDR3 spans 13 amino acids. CDR3 loop: CASSVGAREKLFF. The DNA for the CDR3 is TGTGCCAGCAGTGTCGGGGCGAGGGAAAAACTGTTTTTT.

This clonotype was seen more than once but under ten times. The rearrangement links TRBV11-2 to TRBJ2-1, with no clear D. The V gene lost 2 bases and the J gene lost 2 bases, with 7 bases spanning the gap. The CDR3 covers 14 residues. Germline loops: CDR1 SGHAT, CDR2 FQNNGV. This CDR3 reads CASSLTAPYNEQFF. CDR3 DNA: TGTGCCAGCAGCTTAACTGCACCCTACAATGAGCAGTTCTTC.